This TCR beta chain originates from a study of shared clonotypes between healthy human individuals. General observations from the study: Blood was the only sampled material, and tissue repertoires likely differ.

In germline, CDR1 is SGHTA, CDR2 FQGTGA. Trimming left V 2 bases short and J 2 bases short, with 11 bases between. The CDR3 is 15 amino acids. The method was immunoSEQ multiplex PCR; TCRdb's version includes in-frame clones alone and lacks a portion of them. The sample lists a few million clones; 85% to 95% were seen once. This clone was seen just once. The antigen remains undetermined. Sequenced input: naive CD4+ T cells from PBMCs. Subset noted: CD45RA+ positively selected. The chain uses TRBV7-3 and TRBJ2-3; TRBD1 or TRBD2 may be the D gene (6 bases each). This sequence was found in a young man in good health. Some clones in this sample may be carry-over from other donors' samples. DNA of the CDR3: TGTGCCAGCAGCTTATACGGGGGCGTCACAGATACGCAGTATTTT. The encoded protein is CASSLYGGVTDTQYF.